Listed below are T cell receptor beta chains from one sample, sequenced in a study of T cells in localized non-small cell lung cancer. Assay: immunoSEQ multiplex PCR; the TCRdb copy retains only in-frame clones and omits some. Among 40,000 to 50,000 clones listed, 86% were seen once. The sample in question was peripheral blood, obtained before any cancer treatment. The receptor set was obtained from a woman aged 18-50 years with stage III lung adenocarcinoma. CDR3s include the opening cysteine and the closing phenylalanine or tryptophan. The D gene is left open where the match is weak. Size tells how often a clone was seen (once, few, many) or the class of an expanded clone, and some rows leave it out.

clone_size j_call d_call v_call cdr3_aa cdr3_nt
NA TRBJ1-2 NA TRBV18 CASSPPSGANYGYTF TGTGCCAGCTCACCACCGTCAGGTGCTAACTATGGCTACACCTTC
once TRBJ2-5 NA TRBV29-1 CSVEDYGRGETQYF TGCAGCGTTGAAGATTACGGCAGGGGAGAGACCCAGTACTTC
NA TRBJ2-3 NA TRBV5-1 CASSLEGSPDTQYF TGCGCCAGCAGCTTGGAGGGGAGCCCAGATACGCAGTATTTT
NA TRBJ2-1 NA TRBV2 CASRWDDYNEQFF TGTGCCAGCCGTTGGGACGATTACAATGAGCAGTTCTTC
NA TRBJ2-3 NA TRBV5-1 CASSHGYTDTQYF TGCGCCAGCAGCCACGGGTACACAGATACGCAGTATTTT
NA TRBJ1-1 NA TRBV30 CAWSVANTEAFF TGTGCCTGGAGTGTGGCGAACACTGAAGCTTTCTTT
NA TRBJ1-3 NA TRBV2 CASSELREAGGNTIYF TGTGCCAGCAGTGAACTTCGGGAGGCAGGTGGAAACACCATATATTTT
NA TRBJ1-2 TRBD1 TRBV6-5 CASSYSDREITF TGTGCCAGCAGTTACTCCGACAGGGAGATCACCTTC
once TRBJ1-3 NA TRBV5-1 CASSPTTSGNTIYF TGCGCCAGCAGCCCCACGACCTCTGGAAACACCATATATTTT
NA TRBJ1-6 NA TRBV9 CASSVDNSPLHF TGTGCCAGCAGCGTCGATAATTCACCCCTCCACTTT
once TRBJ1-4 TRBD1 TRBV5-1 CASSKQGAVTNEKLFF TGCGCCAGCAGCAAGCAGGGGGCAGTAACTAATGAAAAACTGTTTTTT
NA TRBJ2-3 NA TRBV15 CATSRATDTQYF TGTGCCACCAGCAGGGCCACAGATACGCAGTATTTT
NA TRBJ1-4 TRBD1 TRBV5-1 CASSHGDRENEKLFF TGCGCCAGCAGCCACGGGGACAGGGAAAATGAAAAACTGTTTTTT
NA TRBJ1-3 NA TRBV5-1 CASSPVLSGNTIYF TGCGCCAGCAGCCCGGTCCTCTCTGGAAACACCATATATTTT
NA TRBJ2-5 NA TRBV7-9 CASRFLAGGQETQYF TGTGCCAGCAGATTCCTCGCGGGCGGGCAAGAGACCCAGTACTTC
NA TRBJ1-1 NA TRBV6-1 CASRAGPSNTEAFF TGTGCCAGCAGGGCGGGACCGTCTAACACTGAAGCTTTCTTT
few TRBJ1-5 NA TRBV5-6 CASSYGVQPQHF TGTGCCAGCAGCTATGGGGTTCAGCCCCAGCATTTT
NA TRBJ1-1 TRBD1 TRBV7-3 CASSLQGGNTEAFF TGTGCCAGCAGCCTACAGGGGGGTAACACTGAAGCTTTCTTT
NA TRBJ1-2 NA TRBV4-1 CASSQGFGGRGSGYTF TGCGCCAGCAGCCAAGGTTTCGGGGGGCGCGGTAGTGGCTACACCTTC
NA TRBJ1-5 NA TRBV7-8 CASSLRPGFSNQPQHF TGTGCCAGCAGCCTCAGACCGGGATTTAGCAATCAGCCCCAGCATTTT
NA TRBJ2-5 NA TRBV3-1/TRBV3-2 CASGETQYF TGTGCCAGCGGAGAGACCCAGTACTTC
NA TRBJ2-3 NA TRBV11-2 CASSLRQPQNTQYF TGTGCCAGCAGCTTGAGGCAGCCACAAAATACGCAGTATTTT
NA TRBJ1-2 NA TRBV2 CASTQGTYGYTF TGTGCCAGCACCCAGGGTACATACGGCTACACCTTC
once TRBJ2-1 NA TRBV18 CASSREVGNEQFF TGTGCCAGCTCACGGGAGGTAGGGAATGAGCAGTTCTTC
NA TRBJ2-7 NA TRBV5-4 CASSLDRYEQYF TGTGCCAGCAGCTTGGACCGATACGAGCAGTACTTC
NA TRBJ2-5 NA TRBV4-2 CASSPFGGELETQYF TGTGCCAGCAGTCCCTTTGGAGGGGAGCTGGAGACCCAGTACTTC
NA TRBJ2-1 TRBD1 TRBV5-1 CASSLDRGEQFF TGCGCCAGCAGCTTGGACAGGGGCGAGCAGTTCTTC